Given below is one TCR beta chain in context. Its antigen remains unknown. CDR1 is SQVTM, CDR2 ANQGSEA, per germline. CDR3 length: 12 amino acids. The V gene end was trimmed by 7 bases and the J gene end by 10 bases; junction bases not matched to a gene: 11. TCRdb fed the reads into MiXCR, producing one record per CDR3 protein. The sample consists of about 450,000 distinct CDR3 sequences, about 33% of them appearing once. This sample is part of a study of T cell repertoires in cytomegalovirus infection. Study overall: Public TCR beta signature analysis indicated the presence of both CMV infection and matching HLA type.

Regarding the study as a whole: HLA-C-restricted TCR beta clonotypes specific for CMV led the ex vivo response.

The sequence was collected from a human donor in good health (CMV status not recorded). Some clones in this sample may be carry-over from other donors' samples. Sequencing was performed on PBMCs. The V and J genes are TRBV29-1 and TRBJ2-5; 8 bases align to TRBD2. CDR3 protein: CSATGTRLDQYF. In DNA, the CDR3 is TGCAGCGCCACCGGGACTAGATTGGACCAGTACTTC.